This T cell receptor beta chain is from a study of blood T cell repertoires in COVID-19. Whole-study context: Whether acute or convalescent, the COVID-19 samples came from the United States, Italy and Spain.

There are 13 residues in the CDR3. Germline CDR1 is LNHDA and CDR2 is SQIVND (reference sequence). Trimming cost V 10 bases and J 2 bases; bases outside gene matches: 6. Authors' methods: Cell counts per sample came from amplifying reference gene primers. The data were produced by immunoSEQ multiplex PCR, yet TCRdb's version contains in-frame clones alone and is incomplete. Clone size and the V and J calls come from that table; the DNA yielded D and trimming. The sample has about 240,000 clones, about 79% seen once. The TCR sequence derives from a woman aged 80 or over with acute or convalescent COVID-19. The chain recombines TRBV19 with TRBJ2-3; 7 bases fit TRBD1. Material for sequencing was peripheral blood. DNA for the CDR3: TGTGCCACCAGGGACAGTGACACAGATACGCAGTATTTT. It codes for CATRDSDTDTQYF.